Listed below are T cell receptor beta chains from one sample, sequenced in a study of identical twins. TCRdb re-called the 5' RACE reads with MiXCR, one entry per CDR3 protein. The sample lists about 480,000 distinct CDR3 sequences; approximately 15% were seen once. The sample was also reused in another study, on yellow fever vaccine responses in identical twins.

Material for sequencing was CD4+ T cells sorted from blood. The receptors were gathered from a woman under 30 in good health. Each CDR3 is given with its conserved first and last residue. Each record gives: CDR3 protein, CDR3 DNA, J gene, clone size, V gene, D gene. D genes are given only for firm matches. Clone size, where shown, is once, few, many, or a class for clones that have expanded.

CDR3: CATQSGTGTETQYF
DNA: TGTGCCACCCAATCCGGGACAGGTACGGAGACCCAGTACTTC
J: TRBJ2-5
size: NA
V: TRBV2
D: TRBD1

CDR3: CASSFRSGGIELAYEQYF
DNA: TGTGCCAGCAGCTTTCGGTCCGGGGGTATAGAATTAGCCTACGAGCAGTACTTC
J: TRBJ2-7
size: NA
V: TRBV5-5
D: NA

CDR3: CSARDKWTGGEQYF
DNA: TGCAGTGCTAGAGATAAATGGACAGGGGGCGAGCAGTACTTC
J: TRBJ2-7
size: many
V: TRBV20-1
D: TRBD1

CDR3: CASSLYPSGGYEQYF
DNA: TGTGCCAGCAGTTTATACCCTAGCGGGGGCTACGAGCAGTACTTC
J: TRBJ2-7
size: NA
V: TRBV27
D: TRBD2

CDR3: CAISESTGRPSYNEQFF
DNA: TGTGCCATCAGTGAGTCGACGGGCAGACCCTCCTACAATGAGCAGTTCTTC
J: TRBJ2-1
size: few
V: TRBV10-3
D: NA

CDR3: CASSAYSGGGNIQYF
DNA: TGTGCCAGCAGCGCATATAGCGGGGGAGGAAACATTCAGTACTTC
J: TRBJ2-4
size: NA
V: TRBV7-2
D: TRBD2

CDR3: CASFGAGAEETQYF
DNA: TGTGCCAGCTTTGGGGCAGGGGCGGAGGAGACCCAGTACTTC
J: TRBJ2-5
size: few
V: TRBV7-2
D: NA

CDR3: CASSFGKITYEQYF
DNA: TGCGCCAGCAGCTTTGGCAAAATAACCTACGAGCAGTACTTC
J: TRBJ2-7
size: few
V: TRBV5-1
D: NA

CDR3: CASSAQGRSTNEKLFF
DNA: TGCGCCAGCAGCGCACAGGGGCGTTCAACTAATGAAAAACTGTTTTTT
J: TRBJ1-4
size: NA
V: TRBV5-1
D: TRBD1

CDR3: CSVERGGTEAFF
DNA: TGCAGCGTTGAGAGGGGGGGGACCGAAGCTTTCTTT
J: TRBJ1-1
size: many
V: TRBV29-1
D: NA

CDR3: CAITSGTGGPDTQYF
DNA: TGTGCCATCACCTCCGGGACAGGGGGCCCAGATACGCAGTATTTT
J: TRBJ2-3
size: NA
V: TRBV10-3
D: TRBD1

CDR3: CAILRQGSYEQYF
DNA: TGTGCCATACTTCGACAGGGCTCCTACGAGCAGTACTTC
J: TRBJ2-7
size: few
V: TRBV2
D: TRBD1

CDR3: CASSQYDRDNEQFF
DNA: TGTGCCAGCAGCCAGTATGACAGGGACAATGAGCAGTTCTTC
J: TRBJ2-1
size: NA
V: TRBV7-2
D: TRBD1

CDR3: CASSQGTVEGDTQYF
DNA: TGTGCCAGCAGCCAAGGGACAGTCGAGGGAGATACGCAGTATTTT
J: TRBJ2-3
size: NA
V: TRBV4-2
D: NA

CDR3: CASSRGTANTGELFF
DNA: TGTGCCAGCAGTCGTGGGACAGCGAACACCGGGGAGCTGTTTTTT
J: TRBJ2-2
size: few
V: TRBV12-3/TRBV12-4
D: TRBD1

CDR3: CSVTGGGTDTQYF
DNA: TGCAGTGTTACGGGGGGGGGCACAGATACGCAGTATTTT
J: TRBJ2-3
size: few
V: TRBV20-1
D: TRBD2

CDR3: CASSRGTDKTYEQYF
DNA: TGCGCCAGCAGCCGAGGGACTGATAAAACCTACGAGCAGTACTTC
J: TRBJ2-7
size: NA
V: TRBV5-1
D: NA

CDR3: CASSPDQRGFREQFF
DNA: TGTGCCAGCAGCCCCGATCAGCGGGGATTCCGGGAGCAGTTCTTC
J: TRBJ2-1
size: few
V: TRBV7-2
D: TRBD2

CDR3: CASSLDLSSYEQYF
DNA: TGTGCCAGCAGCTTGGACCTTAGCTCCTACGAGCAGTACTTC
J: TRBJ2-7
size: NA
V: TRBV7-9
D: NA

CDR3: CSARVLGAGGVTDTQYF
DNA: TGCAGTGCTAGAGTTTTGGGAGCGGGAGGTGTCACAGATACGCAGTATTTT
J: TRBJ2-3
size: few
V: TRBV20-1
D: TRBD2

CDR3: CASSWDTRSYNEQFF
DNA: TGTGCCAGCAGTTGGGACACCAGGTCCTACAATGAGCAGTTCTTC
J: TRBJ2-1
size: NA
V: TRBV27
D: NA

CDR3: CASSPGWGVQETQYF
DNA: TGTGCCAGCAGCCCAGGTTGGGGGGTACAAGAGACCCAGTACTTC
J: TRBJ2-5
size: few
V: TRBV7-8
D: NA

CDR3: CASSSTYRDGFHGYTF
DNA: TGTGCCAGCAGTTCCACATACCGAGACGGCTTTCATGGCTACACCTTC
J: TRBJ1-2
size: NA
V: TRBV27
D: NA

CDR3: CSAFPDRRIYEQYF
DNA: TGCAGTGCCTTTCCGGACAGGAGGATCTACGAGCAGTACTTC
J: TRBJ2-7
size: few
V: TRBV20-1
D: TRBD1

CDR3: CSVTSVVGEQYF
DNA: TGCAGCGTGACATCCGTCGTGGGGGAGCAGTACTTC
J: TRBJ2-7
size: NA
V: TRBV29-1
D: NA

CDR3: CASSQGATTLSKSYEQYF
DNA: TGCGCCAGCAGCCAGGGGGCTACAACCCTTAGTAAGTCCTACGAGCAGTACTTC
J: TRBJ2-7
size: few
V: TRBV4-3
D: NA

CDR3: CASSLSPAHFGSPLHF
DNA: TGCGCCAGCAGCTTGTCTCCAGCGCACTTCGGTTCACCCCTCCACTTT
J: TRBJ1-6
size: NA
V: TRBV5-1
D: NA

CDR3: CASSILQGTTDTQYF
DNA: TGTGCCAGTAGTATCCTACAGGGGACCACAGATACGCAGTATTTT
J: TRBJ2-3
size: few
V: TRBV19
D: TRBD1

CDR3: CASSLGDRGTEKLFF
DNA: TGTGCCAGCAGTCTGGGGGACAGGGGGACTGAAAAACTGTTTTTT
J: TRBJ1-4
size: few
V: TRBV28
D: TRBD1

CDR3: CASSVATGTNYGYTF
DNA: TGTGCCAGCAGCGTAGCGACAGGGACGAACTATGGCTACACCTTC
J: TRBJ1-2
size: NA
V: TRBV9
D: TRBD1

CDR3: CASRRTGTSYNEQFF
DNA: TGTGCCAGCAGACGAACCGGGACTTCCTACAATGAGCAGTTCTTC
J: TRBJ2-1
size: NA
V: TRBV6-2/TRBV6-3
D: NA

CDR3: CSATGLAVEQYF
DNA: TGCAGTGCCACGGGACTAGCGGTTGAGCAGTACTTC
J: TRBJ2-7
size: few
V: TRBV20-1
D: TRBD2

CDR3: CASSTRLAGSSYNEQFF
DNA: TGTGCCAGCAGTACCCGTCTAGCGGGGAGCTCCTACAATGAGCAGTTCTTC
J: TRBJ2-1
size: NA
V: TRBV6-1
D: TRBD2

CDR3: CASSLLSTNSPLHF
DNA: TGCGCCAGCAGCTTGCTTTCGACAAATTCACCCCTCCACTTT
J: TRBJ1-6
size: NA
V: TRBV5-1
D: NA

CDR3: CASSQEARANTEAFF
DNA: TGCGCCAGCAGCCAGGAAGCAAGGGCGAACACTGAAGCTTTCTTT
J: TRBJ1-1
size: few
V: TRBV4-1
D: NA

CDR3: CASSGTPNTGELFF
DNA: TGTGCCAGCAGCGGGACTCCGAACACCGGGGAGCTGTTTTTT
J: TRBJ2-2
size: NA
V: TRBV5-4
D: NA

CDR3: CSARGFGGGQETQYF
DNA: TGCAGTGCTAGGGGGTTCGGGGGGGGACAAGAGACCCAGTACTTC
J: TRBJ2-5
size: few
V: TRBV20-1
D: TRBD2

CDR3: CASSLVSGTDTQYF
DNA: TGCGCCAGCAGCTTGGTTAGCGGCACAGATACGCAGTATTTT
J: TRBJ2-3
size: many
V: TRBV5-1
D: NA

CDR3: CASSSSGGRPWDTQYF
DNA: TGTGCCAGCAGCTCTAGCGGGGGGAGACCCTGGGATACGCAGTATTTT
J: TRBJ2-3
size: many
V: TRBV7-2
D: TRBD2

CDR3: CASSASGGPTDTQYF
DNA: TGTGCCAGCAGTGCGAGCGGGGGGCCCACAGATACGCAGTATTTT
J: TRBJ2-3
size: NA
V: TRBV2
D: TRBD2

CDR3: CASSLFGTGDTGELFF
DNA: TGTGCCAGCAGCTTGTTCGGGACAGGGGACACCGGGGAGCTGTTTTTT
J: TRBJ2-2
size: NA
V: TRBV11-2
D: TRBD1

CDR3: CASRFGPSYEQYF
DNA: TGTGCCAGCAGGTTTGGACCGTCCTACGAGCAGTACTTC
J: TRBJ2-7
size: NA
V: TRBV7-9
D: NA

CDR3: CSARSTGNSPLHF
DNA: TGCAGTGCTAGGTCAACCGGTAATTCACCCCTCCACTTT
J: TRBJ1-6
size: few
V: TRBV20-1
D: NA